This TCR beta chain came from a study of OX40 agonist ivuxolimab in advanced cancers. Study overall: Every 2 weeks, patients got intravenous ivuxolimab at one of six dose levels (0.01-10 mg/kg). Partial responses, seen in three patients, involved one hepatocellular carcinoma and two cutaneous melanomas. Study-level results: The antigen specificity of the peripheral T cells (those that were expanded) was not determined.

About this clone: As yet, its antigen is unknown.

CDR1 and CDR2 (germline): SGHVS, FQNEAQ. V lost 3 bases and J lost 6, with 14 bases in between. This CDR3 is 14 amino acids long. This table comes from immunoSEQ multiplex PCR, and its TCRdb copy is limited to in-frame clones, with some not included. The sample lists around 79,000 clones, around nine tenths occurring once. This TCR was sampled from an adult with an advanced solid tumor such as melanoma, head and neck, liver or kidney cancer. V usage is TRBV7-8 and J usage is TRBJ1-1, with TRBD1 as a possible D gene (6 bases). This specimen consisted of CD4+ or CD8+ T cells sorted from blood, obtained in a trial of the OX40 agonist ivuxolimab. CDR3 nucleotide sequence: TGTGCCAGCAGCTTCTTACAGGGCGAGGCTGAAGCTTTCTTT. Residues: CASSFLQGEAEAFF.